Listed here are 3 T cell receptor beta chains from one sample, sequenced in a study of OX40 agonist ivuxolimab in advanced cancers. The repertoire was sequenced with immunoSEQ multiplex PCR; TCRdb's copy has only in-frame clones and lacks some. Of 68,000 or so clones listed, roughly 83% are singletons. This specimen was CD4+ or CD8+ T cells sorted from blood, taken in a trial of the OX40 agonist ivuxolimab. The receptors derive from an adult with an advanced solid tumor such as melanoma, head and neck, liver or kidney cancer.

The CDR3 DNA reads as TGCGCCAGCAGTGAGGCGGGGAGCACAGATACGCAGTATTTT. It codes for CASSEAGSTDTQYF. The rearrangement joins TRBV10-1 to TRBJ2-3, with a weak D call TRBD2 (6 bases). The ends were cut back, 2 bases at V and 0 bases at J, with 6 bases in the middle. Looked up from germline, CDR1 is WNHNN and CDR2 is SYGVQD (reference sequence). This CDR3 spans 14 amino acids.

This sequence joins TRBV2 and TRBJ2-3; D call uncertain. The germline V and J ends were trimmed by 4 bases and 3 bases, with 8 bases remaining between them. Germline lookup yields CDR1 SNHLY and CDR2 FYNNEI. The CDR3 sequence is 13 residues long. This CDR3 is CASSVPTTDTQYF. The CDR3 DNA reads TGTGCCAGCAGTGTTCCCACTACAGATACGCAGTATTTT.

The chain joins TRBV21-1 to TRBJ2-7. TRBV21-1 is listed as a pseudogene. This CDR3 contains 13 residues. CDR3 in DNA: TGTGCCAGCAGCTCGCGTGACGGTTACGAGCAGTACTTC. The encoded protein is CASSSRDGYEQYF.